These 3 T cell receptor beta chains share one sample of origin, sequenced in a study of blood T cell repertoires in COVID-19. Generated by immunoSEQ multiplex PCR, the TCRdb table keeps only in-frame clones and is missing some. This sample carries under 300,000 clones, less than 85% of them seen once, and the ten largest clones take under 5.5%. Sequencing was performed on peripheral blood. Receptors originate from a man in his fifties or sixties who had recovered from COVID-19.

The chain combines TRBV24-1 with TRBJ2-1; the D gene is possibly TRBD2 (6 bases). V was clipped by 7 bases and J by 12 bases, with 15 bases between them. The CDR3 is 12 amino acids. Germline V gene sequence: CDR1 KGHDR, CDR2 SFDVKD. In nucleotides, the CDR3 is TGTGCCACCAGCGACATCGGGACTTTGCAGTTCTTC. Protein product: CATSDIGTLQFF.

The J gene is TRBJ1-6, the V gene TRBV5-1; 8 nucleotides align to TRBD1. The CDR3 extends over 16 amino acids. Germline loops: CDR1 SGHRS, CDR2 YFSETQ. J gave up 3 bases and V 0 bases, and 2 bases lay outside the gene matches. This chain's CDR3 is CASSLVGQGYNSPLHF. The CDR3 DNA sequence: TGCGCCAGCAGCTTGGTAGGACAGGGCTATAATTCACCCCTCCACTTT.

This chain joins TRBV10-3 and TRBJ2-3; no reliable D call. The CDR3 covers 16 residues. V gave up 5 bases and J gave up 0 bases, with 15 bases separating them. Germline lookup yields CDR1 ENHRY and CDR2 SYGVKD. The CDR3 sequence: CAISLGQASSTDTQYF. Here the CDR3 DNA reads TGTGCCATCAGTTTGGGCCAGGCCTCTAGCACAGATACGCAGTATTTT.